This entry lists 12 T cell receptor beta chains sequenced from one sample in a study of blood T cell repertoires in COVID-19. The data were produced by immunoSEQ multiplex PCR, yet TCRdb's version contains in-frame clones alone and is incomplete. Here the sample spans around 250,000 clones, roughly 88% being singletons. The sequencing sample was made of PBMCs or T cells enriched from blood (not recorded which). These receptors were collected from a woman in her 40s who had been exposed to COVID-19.

This clone was seen a handful of times. The chain recombines TRBV6-5 with TRBJ2-2; 12 bases map to TRBD2. The length of the CDR3 is 15 residues. With 5 bases clipped from V and 5 bases from J, the junction kept 3 bases outside the gene matches. In germline, CDR1 is MNHEY, CDR2 SVGAGI. The CDR3 nucleotides read TGTGCCAGCAGTCGACTAGCGGGAGAGACCGGGGAGCTGTTTTTT. Protein sequence: CASSRLAGETGELFF.

This clone has just one count. The chain has TRBV2 and TRBJ1-4; perhaps TRBD1 as D (6 bases). Trimming pared 2 bases from V and 15 bases from J, leaving 19 bases between. Per the germline V gene, CDR1 is SNHLY and CDR2 is FYNNEI. CDR3 length equals 14 residues. CDR3 bases: TGTGCCAGCAGTGAATCGTGGACAGCCTTAGGGATGTTTTTT. It is translated as CASSESWTALGMFF.

The chain carries TRBV28 and TRBJ1-1, with D possibly matching TRBD1 (5 bases). CDR3 size: 13 residues. Per germline, CDR1 MDHEN and CDR2 SYDVKM. The ends were cut back, 6 bases at V and 2 bases at J, with 10 bases in the middle. CDR3 sequence: CASRKQDNTEAFF. CDR3 sequence (DNA): TGTGCCAGCAGAAAACAGGATAACACTGAAGCTTTCTTT.

The chain links TRBV7-6 to TRBJ1-2; the D is unclear. This CDR3 is 12 amino acids long. V shed 5 bases and J shed 6 bases, with 10 bases lying between them. Germline V gene data show CDR1 as SGHVS and CDR2 as FNYEAQ. As DNA, the CDR3 is TGTGCCAGCAGCCACATTGATCATGGCTACACCTTC. This gives the protein CASSHIDHGYTF.

The V and J genes are TRBV2 and TRBJ2-3; 10 positions match TRBD2. This CDR3 has 17 amino acids. Germline V lookup: CDR1 SNHLY, CDR2 FYNNEI. V trimming: 4 bases; J trimming: 3 bases; junction bases outside the gene matches: 10. In DNA, the CDR3 is TGTGCCAGCAGTGTCGTAATACTAGCGGGAAGAACAGATACGCAGTATTTT. Its translation: CASSVVILAGRTDTQYF.

This clone was detected once. J is TRBJ1-2 and V is TRBV27; 7 bases are a match to TRBD1. CDR1 and CDR2 from the germline V gene are MNHEY and SMNVEV (reference sequence). V trimming: 2 bases; J trimming: 2 bases; junction bases outside the gene matches: 5. This CDR3 is 15 amino acids long. CDR3 sequence reads: CASSLISTGNYGYTF. CDR3 nucleotide sequence: TGTGCCAGCAGTTTAATCTCGACAGGGAACTATGGCTACACCTTC.

This chain connects TRBV27 to TRBJ1-2, with D unclear. Germline CDR1 reads MNHEY; CDR2 reads SMNVEV (reference sequence). This CDR3 is 13 amino acids long. Deletions cut 1 base from V and 2 bases from J, with 5 bases between. The CDR3 reads CASSLFMNYGYTF. The CDR3 DNA is TGTGCCAGCAGTTTATTTATGAACTATGGCTACACCTTC.

This chain uses TRBV7-2 with TRBJ2-7; perhaps TRBD2 as D (6 bases). CDR1 is SGHTA and CDR2 is FQGNSA in the germline V gene. V was pared by 5 bases and J by 0 bases, with 14 bases between. The CDR3 totals 15 residues. DNA for the CDR3: TGTGCCAGCAGCCGCACGGGGGTCCACTCCTACGAGCAGTACTTC. This translates into CASSRTGVHSYEQYF.

This clone was observed a handful of times. This chain links TRBV4-1 with TRBJ1-6; 7 bases agree with TRBD1. The germline V gene encodes CDR1 MGHRA and CDR2 YSYEKL. V lost 3 bases, J lost 9 bases, and 11 bases stayed unmatched. The CDR3 totals 16 residues. CDR3 in DNA: TGCGCCAGCAGCCACGACAGGGCTCCGGTGGGTTCACCCCTCCACTTT. Its protein product is CASSHDRAPVGSPLHF.

V usage is TRBV6-5 and J usage is TRBJ2-1, with 7 bases that match TRBD1. The ends lost 6 bases at V and 5 bases at J; junction bases unmatched: 10. The germline gives CDR1 MNHEY, CDR2 SVGAGI. The CDR3 runs 15 residues. In nucleotides, the CDR3 is TGTGCCAGCAGCACTCCGGGACAGAAAGACAATGAGCAGTTCTTC. This translates into CASSTPGQKDNEQFF.

The chain links TRBV9 to TRBJ2-1, with 11 bases matching TRBD2. Germline CDR1 and CDR2: SGDLS and YYNGEE. V gave up 7 bases and J gave up 7 bases; unmatched junction bases: 13. This CDR3 has 16 residues. CDR3 DNA: TGTGCCAGCGCAGACACCGGGACTAGCGGAGGAAATGAGCAGTTCTTC. Its protein product is CASADTGTSGGNEQFF.

This clone occurred once. The genes are TRBV6-2 or TRBV6-3 and TRBJ1-2; 9 bases are shared with TRBD1. Per the germline V gene, CDR1 is MNHEY and CDR2 is SVGEGT. The CDR3 runs to 14 residues. Trimming cost V 5 bases and J 6 bases; bases outside gene matches: 7. Here the CDR3 reads CASSDPQGANGYTF. CDR3 DNA sequence: TGTGCCAGCAGTGACCCACAGGGGGCAAATGGCTACACCTTC.